The text below deals with one T cell receptor (beta chain). Primed by a sample-barcoded 5' primer and a J-beta primer mix, a second PCR proceeded for about 7 to 12 cycles. In TCRdb, the 5' RACE reads were re-called with MiXCR into one record per CDR3 protein. The data contain some 1.4 million distinct CDR3 sequences, roughly 40% of them singletons. Germline V gene lookup returns CDR1 MNHEY and CDR2 SVGAGI. This CDR3 spans 13 amino acids. Trimming cost V 2 bases and J 7 bases, with 8 bases left between them. This sample stems from a study of blood T cells in healthy people across ages. Background on the study: Per two T cells, template switching captured roughly one barcoded beta molecule.

The chain recombines TRBV6-5 with TRBJ2-2; D gene uncertain. Sequenced material: blood. This TCR derives from a woman aged 18-30 years in good health. The CDR3 nucleotides are TGTGCCAGCAGTTACGGGGTGATCGGGGAGCTGTTTTTT. Translated, it gives CASSYGVIGELFF.